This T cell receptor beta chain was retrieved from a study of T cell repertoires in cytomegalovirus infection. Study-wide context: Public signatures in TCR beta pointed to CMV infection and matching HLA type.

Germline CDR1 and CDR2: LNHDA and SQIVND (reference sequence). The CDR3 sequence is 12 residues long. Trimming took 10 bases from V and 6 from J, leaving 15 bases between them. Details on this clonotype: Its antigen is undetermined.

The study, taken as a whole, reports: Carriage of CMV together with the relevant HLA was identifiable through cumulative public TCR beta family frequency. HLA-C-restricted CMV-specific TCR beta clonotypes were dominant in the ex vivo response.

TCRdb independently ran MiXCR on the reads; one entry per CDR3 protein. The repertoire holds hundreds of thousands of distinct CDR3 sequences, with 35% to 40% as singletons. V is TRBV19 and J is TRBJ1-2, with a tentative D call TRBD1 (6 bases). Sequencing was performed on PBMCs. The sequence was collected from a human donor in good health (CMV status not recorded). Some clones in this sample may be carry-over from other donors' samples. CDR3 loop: CATVQGIDGYTF. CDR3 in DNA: TGTGCCACCGTACAGGGTATCGATGGCTACACCTTC.